Sequencing of this T cell receptor beta chain was carried out in a study of identifying expanded T cells in peripheral blood. Findings of the study overall: Roughly 1.2 clones differed between technical replicates, versus around 15 and 18 over time.

As to this clone: Its antigen remains unidentified.

CDR1 and CDR2 (germline): DFQATT, SNEGSKA (reference sequence). Trimming took off 5 bases at V and 4 bases at J, with 6 bases between the two ends. This CDR3 comprises 10 residues. No infections or other immune events were documented during collection. Profiling relied on immunoSEQ multiplex PCR, and the TCRdb table lists in-frame clones only, not all of them. The profile covers about 130,000 clones, with 86% appearing a single time and about 8% taken by the ten largest. The rearrangement links TRBV20-1 to TRBJ2-7; D gene ambiguous. This clonotype was sampled from a person aged 18-70 years in good health. Sequenced input: blood. The CDR3 nucleotides read TGCAGTGCTCGCGTGTACGAGCAGTACTTC. Encoded protein: CSARVYEQYF.